One T cell receptor beta chain is described in this entry. Its specificity is not known. This entry comes from a study of identical twins. Findings and limits, study-wide: There were fewer insertions in abundant cord blood beta clonotypes, but memory repertoires showed no such pattern. Some out-of-frame alpha sequences were shared by twins, and these showed excess low generation probability.

Carrying unique molecular identifiers, the cDNA also gained a universal primer site through template switching. Each CDR3 protein gets one entry after TCRdb re-called the 5' RACE reads with MiXCR. Of more than 250,000 distinct CDR3 sequences in the sample, about 8% were seen once. With 6 bases clipped from V and 13 bases from J, the junction kept 14 bases outside the gene matches. CDR1 MNHNS and CDR2 SASEGT come from the germline V gene. The CDR3 runs 16 residues. The sample was also reused in another study, on yellow fever vaccine responses in identical twins.

V is TRBV6-1 and J is TRBJ2-1; TRBD2 matches 14 bases. The sequence derives from a young woman in good health. Sequenced sample: memory (CD45RO+) T cells sorted from blood. CDR3 DNA: TGTGCCAGCAGCATCGGGACTAGCGGGAGTCAATTCCGACAGTTCTTC. Its translation: CASSIGTSGSQFRQFF.